This T cell receptor beta chain was captured in a study of cytomegalovirus exposure and HLA in healthy donors. Study information: Among several hundred genotyped donors, around 80% fell in the Caucasian-associated ancestry cluster.

Study outcomes and limitations: From TCR beta sequences, most subjects' HLA-A and HLA-B alleles were reportedly predicted accurately.

As to this clone: The antigen is unknown.

Use of 60 Vbeta and 13 Jbeta primers characterized the PCR. Data came from immunoSEQ multiplex PCR; TCRdb stores just in-frame clones and leaves some out. This specimen shows 100,000 to 150,000 clones; the ten leading clones hold under 1.3%. CDR1 MGHRA and CDR2 YSYEKL come from the germline V gene. The CDR3 is 16 amino acids. V shed 0 bases, J shed 7 bases, and the junction held 1 base outside the gene matches. The V gene is TRBV4-1, the J gene TRBJ2-1; 15 bases are shared with TRBD2. This TCR was sampled from a young man in good health and CMV-seronegative. The sequencing sample was made of PBMCs. The CDR3 region is CASSQDGLAGGNEQFF. CDR3 DNA sequence: TGCGCCAGCAGCCAAGACGGACTAGCGGGAGGGAATGAGCAGTTCTTC.